The present entry profiles one TCR beta chain with its context. Its antigen is unknown. No base-level quality is on record; no much larger clone is a single base apart. The method was the immunoSEQ multiplex PCR assay. Following the manufacturer's protocol, the hsTCRB Kit was used to amplify rearranged TCR beta chain sequences. Sequencing of TCRB libraries was carried out on an Illumina MiSeq. Turning to the authors' computational methods: Demultiplexing, trimming and gene mapping were performed with the kit vendor's proprietary platform. TCRdb holds this immuneACCESS table with in-frame rearrangements only. Some clones are missing; in checked studies, unresolved V genes explain under half, and the rest has no known cause. V and J calls and clone size are those listed in that table; D and trimming were worked out from the DNA. The sample table shows roughly 68,000 clones, and 79% are seen once. The ten largest clones represent 8.2% of the sample.

Measured from the cysteine to the phenylalanine, the CDR3 is 18 residues long. Only CDR3 DNA remains: 54 bases, in frame from the first base. V and J are trimmed by 4 bases and 0 bases, and the gene matches miss 7 bases of the junction. Per the germline V gene (reference sequence), GTSNPN is the CDR1 and SVGIG is the CDR2. The data stem from a study of a mutant IDH1 vaccine in newly diagnosed glioma (dated by TCRdb to about 2021). Regarding the research as a whole: Of the approximately 30 treated patients, 62.5% were male and around 38% were female, and a mean age of 40.4 years was recorded. Prior to enrollment, standard therapy consisting of radiotherapy alone, temozolomide alone, or radiochemotherapy with temozolomide had been administered to patients, with the combination being received by most patients. Longitudinal TCRB deep sequencing was done for some 26 treated patients, wherever samples were available for exploratory analyses. Six visits were used for peripheral blood collection: V03 (baseline), V05, V07, V10, V12 and V13. What the study reported, not specific to this receptor: No apparent relationship was observed between pseudoprogression and alterations in the top peripheral T cell clonotypes detected by TCRB sequencing. According to the authors, sample limitations meant that analyses of patient blood samples could not be reproduced. Immune responses induced by the vaccine were seen in approximately 93% of patients across multiple MHC alleles. Selection of PBMC samples for TCRB deep sequencing was based on availability.

According to the study, the label for this sample's time point signals: baseline, week 1 (first vaccination visit). This sample's treatment or condition label indicates: pre-vaccination baseline after standard-of-care therapy. Donors had newly diagnosed WHO grade 3 or 4 IDH1-mutant astrocytomas with loss of nuclear ATRX. The samples were drawn from NOA16, a multicentre, single-arm, open-label phase I trial in Germany that tested a mutant IDH1 peptide vaccine in humans for the first time. Visit V03 blood draws served as the baseline sample for immunogenicity testing. Genomic DNA for TCRB sequencing was isolated from EDTA blood with the DNeasy Blood and Tissue Kit.

The sample in question was PBMCs, obtained from a glioma patient treated with radiotherapy, temozolomide or both. This TCR was sampled from a man in his forties or fifties with glioma. The chain couples TRBV30 to TRBJ1-6, with TRBD1 matching 12 junction bases. The DNA is TGTGCCTGGAAGGAAGGGACAGGGGGCTTCTCCTATAATTCACCCCTCCACTTT. The encoded protein is CAWKEGTGGFSYNSPLHF.